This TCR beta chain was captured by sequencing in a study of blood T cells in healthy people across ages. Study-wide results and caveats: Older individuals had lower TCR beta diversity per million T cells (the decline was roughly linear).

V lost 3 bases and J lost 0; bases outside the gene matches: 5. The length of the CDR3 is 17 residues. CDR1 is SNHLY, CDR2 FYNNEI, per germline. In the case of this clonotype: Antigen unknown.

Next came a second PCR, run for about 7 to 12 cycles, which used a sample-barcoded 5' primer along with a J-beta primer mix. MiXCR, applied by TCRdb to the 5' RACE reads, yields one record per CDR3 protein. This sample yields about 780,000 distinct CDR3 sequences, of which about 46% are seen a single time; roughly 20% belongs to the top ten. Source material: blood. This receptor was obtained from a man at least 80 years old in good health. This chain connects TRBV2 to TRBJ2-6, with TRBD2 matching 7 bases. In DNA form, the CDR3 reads TGTGCCAGCAGTGACGGCGGGACTATCTCTGGGGCCAACGTCCTGACTTTC. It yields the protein CASSDGGTISGANVLTF. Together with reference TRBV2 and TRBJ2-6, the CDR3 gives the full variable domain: EPEVTQTPSHQVTQMGQEVILRCVPISNHLYFYWYRQILGQKVEFLVSFYNNEISEKSEIFDDQFSVERPDGSNFTLKIRSTKLEDSAMYFCASSDGGTISGANVLTFGAGSRLTVL.